Presented here are 2 T cell receptor beta chains from one specimen sequenced in a study of post-analysis software for immune sequencing data (dated by TCRdb to the mid-2010s). Findings and caveats that apply to the study as a whole: Patients showed significantly higher frequencies than controls for about 5 TRBV segments, among them TRBV5-6, TRBV5-1 and TRBV20-1.

The library was built by means of PCR. TCRdb names Illumina HiSeq 2500 as the instrument used. Unique molecular identifiers were incorporated into TCR beta cDNA libraries to reduce PCR and sequencing biases. The public reads were reprocessed in TCRdb via fastp at Q25 and MiXCR, keeping in-frame beta chains. Rows are combined by CDR3 protein, so each entry shows the most common genes and DNA. The sample table shows 170,000 or so distinct CDR3 sequences, and roughly 30% are seen once. The ten most abundant clones make up about 1.6% of the sample. No antigens are known for them. Sequencing was performed on blood. The receptors were gathered from a girl aged 10 to 17 with multiple sclerosis.

Regarding this clonotype: A much more abundant neighbour one base away suggests this may be a read error. The V gene is TRBV29-1, the J gene TRBJ1-2; 8 nucleotides line up with TRBD1. The V segment lost 0 bases and the J segment 5 bases; nucleotides outside the gene matches: 5. Germline values: CDR1 SQVTM, CDR2 ANQGSEA. This CDR3 region has 14 residues. The CDR3: CSVEDPDRAYGYTF. The CDR3 DNA reads TGCAGCGTTGAAGACCCGGACAGGGCGTATGGCTACACCTTC.

The CDR3 loop is CASSQGNFYEQYF. The CDR3 DNA reads as TGTGCCAGCAGCCAAGGGAATTTCTACGAGCAGTACTTC. This chain links TRBV14 with TRBJ2-7; no firm D call. Germline CDR1 SGHDN, CDR2 FVKESK. This CDR3 region has 13 residues. V was shortened by 1 base and J by 3 bases, with 7 bases between the two germline ends.